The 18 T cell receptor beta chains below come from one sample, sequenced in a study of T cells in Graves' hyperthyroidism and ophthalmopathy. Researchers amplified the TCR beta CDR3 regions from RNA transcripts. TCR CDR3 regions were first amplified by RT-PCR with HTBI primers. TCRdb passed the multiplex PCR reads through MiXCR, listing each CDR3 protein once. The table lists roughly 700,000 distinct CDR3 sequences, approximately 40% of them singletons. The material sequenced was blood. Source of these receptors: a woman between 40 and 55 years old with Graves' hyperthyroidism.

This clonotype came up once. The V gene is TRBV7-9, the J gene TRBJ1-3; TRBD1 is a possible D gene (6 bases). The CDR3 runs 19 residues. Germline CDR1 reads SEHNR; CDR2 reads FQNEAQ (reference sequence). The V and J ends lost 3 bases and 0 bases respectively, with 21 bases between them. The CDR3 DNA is TGTGCCAGCAGCTTGCGGGGGGCACCTCTGGTATCCTCTGGAAACACCATATATTTT. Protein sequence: CASSLRGAPLVSSGNTIYF.

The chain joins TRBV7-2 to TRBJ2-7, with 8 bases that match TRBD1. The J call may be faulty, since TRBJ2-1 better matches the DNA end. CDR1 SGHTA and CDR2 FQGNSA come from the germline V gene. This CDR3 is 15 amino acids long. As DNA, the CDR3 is TGTGCCAGCAGCTTAGGTCAGGGGGCGGGCTATGAGCAGTTCTTC. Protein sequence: CASSLGQGAGYEQFF.

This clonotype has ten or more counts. The CDR3 bases are TGTGCCAGCAGCGTAGGCGGGGATCCGAGCTACGAGCAGTACTTC. Translation gives CASSVGGDPSYEQYF. The rearrangement joins TRBV9 to TRBJ2-7, with D possibly being TRBD2 (6 bases). The germline V gene encodes CDR1 SGDLS and CDR2 YYNGEE. V was clipped by 0 bases and J by 3 bases, with 13 bases between them. This CDR3 comprises 15 residues.

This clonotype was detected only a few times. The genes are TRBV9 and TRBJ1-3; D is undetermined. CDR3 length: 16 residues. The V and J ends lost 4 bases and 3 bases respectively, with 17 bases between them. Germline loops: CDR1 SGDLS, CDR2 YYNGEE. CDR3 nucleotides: TGTGCCAGCAGCCCCAGGATCGTTCTGAATGGAAACACCATATATTTT. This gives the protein CASSPRIVLNGNTIYF.

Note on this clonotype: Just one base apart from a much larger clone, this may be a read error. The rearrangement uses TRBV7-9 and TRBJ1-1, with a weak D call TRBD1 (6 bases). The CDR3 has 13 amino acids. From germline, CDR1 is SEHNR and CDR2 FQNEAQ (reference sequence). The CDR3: CAGSSQGPHEAFF. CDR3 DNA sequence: TGTGCCGGCAGCTCACAGGGCCCCCATGAAGCTTTCTTT.

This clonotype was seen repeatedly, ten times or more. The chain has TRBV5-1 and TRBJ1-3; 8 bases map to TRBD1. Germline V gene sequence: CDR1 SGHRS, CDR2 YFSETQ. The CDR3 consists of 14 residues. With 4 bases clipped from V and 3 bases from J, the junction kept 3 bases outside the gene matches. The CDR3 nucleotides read TGCGCCAGCAGCCCAGGGACAGGTGGAAACACCATATATTTT. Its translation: CASSPGTGGNTIYF.

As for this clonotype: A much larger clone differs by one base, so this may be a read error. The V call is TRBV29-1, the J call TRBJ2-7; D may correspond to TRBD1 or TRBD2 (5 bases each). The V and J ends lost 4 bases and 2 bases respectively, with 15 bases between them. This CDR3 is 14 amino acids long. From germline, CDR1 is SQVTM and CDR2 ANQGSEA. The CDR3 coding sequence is TGCAGCGTTGGTTTGAGGGACCAAGCCTACGAGCAGTACTTC. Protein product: CSVGLRDQAYEQYF.

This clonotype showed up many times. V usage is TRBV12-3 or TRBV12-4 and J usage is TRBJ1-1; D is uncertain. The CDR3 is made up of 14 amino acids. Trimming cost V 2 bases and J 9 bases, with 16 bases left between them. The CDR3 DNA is TGTGCCAGCAGTTTATCGTGGGGAAATCCCAAAGCTTTCTTT. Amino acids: CASSLSWGNPKAFF.

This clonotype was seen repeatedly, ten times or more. CDR3 region: CASSLQAGANVLTF. Here the CDR3 DNA reads TGTGCCAGCAGTCTACAGGCTGGGGCCAACGTCCTGACTTTC. This chain uses TRBV11-2 with TRBJ2-6, with D perhaps TRBD1 (5 bases). CDR1 SGHAT and CDR2 FQNNGV come from the germline V gene. V gave up 6 bases and J gave up 2 bases, with 8 bases separating them. The CDR3 length is 14 residues.

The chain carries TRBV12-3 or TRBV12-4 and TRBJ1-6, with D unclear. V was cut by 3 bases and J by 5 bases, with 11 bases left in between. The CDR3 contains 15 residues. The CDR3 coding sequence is TGTGCCAGCAGTTTCCAGGTAGCAAATAATTCACCCCTCCACTTT. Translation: CASSFQVANNSPLHF.

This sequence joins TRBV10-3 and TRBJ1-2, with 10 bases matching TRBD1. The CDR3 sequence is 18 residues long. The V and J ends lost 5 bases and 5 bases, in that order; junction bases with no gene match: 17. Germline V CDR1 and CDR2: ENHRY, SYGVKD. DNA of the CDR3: TGTGCCATCAGTCCCGGACACCCGGGACAGGGGACTCCTTATGGCTACACCTTC. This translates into CAISPGHPGQGTPYGYTF.

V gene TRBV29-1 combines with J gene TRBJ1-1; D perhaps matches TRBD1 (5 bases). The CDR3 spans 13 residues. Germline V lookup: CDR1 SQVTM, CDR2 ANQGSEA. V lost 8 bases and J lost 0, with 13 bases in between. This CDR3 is CSLGTPMNTEAFF. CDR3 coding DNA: TGCAGCTTAGGGACTCCCATGAACACTGAAGCTTTCTTT.

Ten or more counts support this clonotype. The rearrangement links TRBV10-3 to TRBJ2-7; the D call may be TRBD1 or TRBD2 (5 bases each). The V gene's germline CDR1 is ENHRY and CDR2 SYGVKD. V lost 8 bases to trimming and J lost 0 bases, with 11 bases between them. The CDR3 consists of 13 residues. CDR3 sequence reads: CAIEGQSSYEQYF. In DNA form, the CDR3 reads TGTGCCATCGAGGGGCAGAGCTCCTACGAGCAGTACTTC.

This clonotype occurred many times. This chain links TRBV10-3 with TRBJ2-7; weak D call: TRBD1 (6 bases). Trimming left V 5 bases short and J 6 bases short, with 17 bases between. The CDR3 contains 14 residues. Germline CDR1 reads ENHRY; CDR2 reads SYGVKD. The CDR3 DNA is TGTGCCATCAGTCGGGACATCTCGATCCCCGAGCAGTACTTC. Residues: CAISRDISIPEQYF.

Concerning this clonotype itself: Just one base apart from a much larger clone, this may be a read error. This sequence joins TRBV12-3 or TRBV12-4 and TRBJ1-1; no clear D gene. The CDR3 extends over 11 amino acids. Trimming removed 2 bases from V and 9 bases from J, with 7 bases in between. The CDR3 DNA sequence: TGTGCCAGCAGTTTATTCAGAAAAGCTTTCTTT. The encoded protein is CASSLFRKAFF.

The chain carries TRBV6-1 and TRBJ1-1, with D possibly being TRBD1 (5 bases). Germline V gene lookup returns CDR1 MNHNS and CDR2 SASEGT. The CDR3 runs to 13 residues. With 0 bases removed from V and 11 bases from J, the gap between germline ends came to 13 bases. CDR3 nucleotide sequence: TGTGCCAGCAGTGAAGCACTCGGACAAAATGCTTTCTTT. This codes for CASSEALGQNAFF.

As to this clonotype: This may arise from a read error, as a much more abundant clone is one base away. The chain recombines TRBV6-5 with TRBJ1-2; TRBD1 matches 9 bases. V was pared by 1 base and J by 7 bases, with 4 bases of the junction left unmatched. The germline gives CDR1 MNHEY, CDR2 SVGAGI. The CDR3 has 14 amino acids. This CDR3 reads CASSYLDRGSGYTF. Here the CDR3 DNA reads TGTGCCAGCAGTTACTTGGACAGGGGCTCTGGCTACACCTTC.

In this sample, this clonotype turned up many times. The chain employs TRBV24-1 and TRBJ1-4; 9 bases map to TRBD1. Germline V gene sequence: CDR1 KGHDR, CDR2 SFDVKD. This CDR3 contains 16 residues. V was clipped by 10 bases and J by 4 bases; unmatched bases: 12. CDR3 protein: CATDRGSPQFNEKLFF. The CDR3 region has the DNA TGTGCCACGGACAGGGGCTCCCCTCAATTTAATGAAAAACTGTTTTTT.